This T cell receptor (beta chain) emerged from a study of blood T cell repertoires in COVID-19. Study-level background: PBMCs, B-cell-depleted T cells, or T cells provided the cDNA or gDNA that made up the material.

Original methodology: Reference gene primer amplification gave nucleated cell count estimates. The data were produced by immunoSEQ multiplex PCR, yet TCRdb's version contains in-frame clones alone and is incomplete. The V and J calls and the clone size are those of that table, but D and trimming were determined from the DNA. The sample lists 240,000 or so clones, about 87% seen once, with 0.87% in the top ten. The cohort comprised adults aged roughly 18 to 100 years residing in about two dozen US areas. This receptor was identified in a man in his forties or fifties who had been exposed to COVID-19. Material for sequencing was PBMCs or T cells enriched from blood (not recorded which).

The CDR3 sequence is CAWSVRGQSEAFF. The CDR3 bases are TGTGCCTGGAGTGTACGGGGACAGAGTGAAGCTTTCTTT. The chain is built from TRBV30 and TRBJ1-1; 7 nucleotides match TRBD1. The CDR3 is 13 residues long. Trimming at V came to 0 bases and at J to 7 bases, leaving 5 bases not matched to a gene. The V gene's germline CDR1 is GTSNPN and CDR2 SVGIG (reference sequence).